The clone carrying this T cell receptor beta chain appeared a few times. Its specificity is not known. This entry comes from a study of T-cell memory formation after mild COVID-19. At the level of the study: TCR clusters were largely donor specific. Study-wide results and caveats: Cross-reactive memory appears to have joined, as suggested by some responding clones showing up in pre-infection memory. Most CD4+ clones that shrank were in CM and EM, while CD8+ ones turned up in EMRA. Clones contracting day 15 to 85 were balanced CD4/CD8; later expanders leaned CD4+.

TCRdb ran MiXCR on the 5' RACE reads and lists one entry per CDR3 protein. The table has under 90,000 distinct CDR3 sequences, roughly 14% seen once; the top ten hold 31%. V gave up 4 bases and J gave up 7 bases; unmatched junction bases: 7. This CDR3 has 14 residues. CDR1 is SGHTA and CDR2 is FQGTGA in the germline V gene. The TCR originated in an adult woman who had mild COVID-19 (a few samples of this study predate the infection). Cell type and time point are not known. V gene TRBV7-3 combines with J gene TRBJ2-1; TRBD2 agrees at 7 bases. The sequenced sample consisted of PBMCs or a T cell subset sorted from them (not recorded which). The CDR3 DNA reads TGTGCCAGCAGCTCGGCGGGGGTCGGTAATGAGCAGTTCTTC. Protein product: CASSSAGVGNEQFF. Looking up the rest from reference TRBV7-3 and TRBJ2-1 gives the full variable domain: GAGVSQTPSNKVTEKGKYVELRCDPISGHTALYWYRQSLGQGPEFLIYFQGTGAADDSGLPNDRFFAVRPEGSVSTLKIQRTERGDSAVYLCASSSAGVGNEQFFGPGTRLTVL.